The 3 T cell receptor beta chains reported below all come from one sample, sequenced in a study of cytotoxic CD8 clonotypes in ibrutinib-treated CLL. Sequencing used immunoSEQ multiplex PCR; TCRdb keeps in-frame clones, though not all of them. The table includes about 76,000 clones, less than 85% detected once. Sequencing was performed on PBMCs, taken after 24 months of ibrutinib treatment. The receptors here all came from a human donor with chronic lymphocytic leukemia.

The chain has TRBV6-6 and TRBJ1-2; 7 nucleotides line up with TRBD1. The trim removed 0 bases at V and 2 bases at J, leaving 6 bases unmatched. The CDR3 runs to 16 residues. The V gene's germline CDR1 is MNHNY and CDR2 SVGAGI (reference sequence). The chain's CDR3 is CASSYSRDSLNYGYTF. CDR3 sequence (DNA): TGTGCCAGCAGTTACTCGCGGGACAGCCTCAACTATGGCTACACCTTC.

The chain links TRBV19 to TRBJ2-1, with 8 positions matching TRBD2. CDR1 LNHDA and CDR2 SQIVND come from the germline V gene (reference sequence). The V gene end was trimmed by 5 bases and the J gene end by 5 bases; junction bases not matched to a gene: 11. This CDR3 spans 16 amino acids. The CDR3 DNA reads TGTGCCAGTAGTCCCCCTAGCGGGCGGAGTAACAATGAGCAGTTCTTC. Its protein product is CASSPPSGRSNNEQFF. Based on the CDR3 plus reference TRBV19 and TRBJ2-1, the full variable domain is DGGITQSPKYLFRKEGQNVTLSCEQNLNHDAMYWYRQDPGQGLRLIYYSQIVNDFQKGDIAEGYSVSREKKESFPLTVTSAQKNPTAFYLCASSPPSGRSNNEQFFGPGTRLTVL.

The chain combines TRBV6-5 with TRBJ1-2, with 7 bases aligning to TRBD1. CDR3 size: 13 residues. Germline-derived CDR1 and CDR2 are MNHEY and SVGAGI. Germline trimming cut 7 bases from V and 5 bases from J; bases unmatched to any gene: 7. The CDR3 reads CASTRDRDYGYTF. The CDR3 DNA is TGTGCCAGCACCAGAGACAGGGATTATGGCTACACCTTC.